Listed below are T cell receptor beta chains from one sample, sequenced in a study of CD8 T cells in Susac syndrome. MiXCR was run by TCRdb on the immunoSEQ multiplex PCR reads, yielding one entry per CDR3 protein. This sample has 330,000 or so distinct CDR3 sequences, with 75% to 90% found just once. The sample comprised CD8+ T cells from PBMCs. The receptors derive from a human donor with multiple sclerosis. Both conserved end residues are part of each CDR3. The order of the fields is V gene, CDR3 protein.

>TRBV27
CASKEESYNEQFF
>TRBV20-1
CSARDELTTLLTDTQYF
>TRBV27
CASSYRDSPLHF
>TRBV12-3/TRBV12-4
CASSLDGTLSSYNEQFF
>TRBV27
CAAGVAAPTDTQYF
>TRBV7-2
CASSLALSHTEAFF
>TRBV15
CATSPYGSSYEQYF
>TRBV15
CATSPGWGEGYETQYF
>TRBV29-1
CSVLGAGHEQYF
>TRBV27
CASSFPGQGGTEAFF
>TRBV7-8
CASSLQQRNSNQPQHF
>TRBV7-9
CASSLAGTLWGEQYF
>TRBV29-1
CSVDVRAAEAFF
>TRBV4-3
CASSQGAIEGNEQYF
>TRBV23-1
CASTQSPRGRAEDTQYF
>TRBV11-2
CASSFLDRGGIPQGDDEETQYF
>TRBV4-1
CASSQLDRGQNGELFF
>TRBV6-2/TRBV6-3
CASSYGRVPYNSPLHF
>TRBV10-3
CAISELTGRIEAFF
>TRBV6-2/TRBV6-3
CASSYSIDGYTEAFF
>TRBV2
CASRNRDSYTGELFF
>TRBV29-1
CSVGGGGETQYF
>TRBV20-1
CSARDNQGPSTGELFF
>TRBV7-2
CASSLKRVGNTIYF
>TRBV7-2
CASSYTGTLQFF
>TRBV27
CASSLFLAEAVTGELFF
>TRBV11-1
CASSLTTVVSSYEQYF
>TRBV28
CASSFLVTGELFF
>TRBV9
CASSGQTGPTSNTGELFF
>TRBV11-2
CASSLAEGGTEAFF
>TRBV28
CASRNSGARNEQFF
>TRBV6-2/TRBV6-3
CASSYPAGGQMYNEQFF
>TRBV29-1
CSTGTGYEQYF
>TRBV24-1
CATSPGPYEQYF
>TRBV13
CASSRPGYEQYF
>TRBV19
CASSPKSGLSSYEQYF
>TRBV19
CASSIVSGNRNQPQHF
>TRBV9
CASSPGSFTEAFF
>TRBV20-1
CSARAGGAGGSTDTQYF
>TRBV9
CASSETLATDTQYF
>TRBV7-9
CASSLSESSTDTQYF
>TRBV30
CAWSVGIRQRGRAPDTQYF
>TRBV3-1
CASGGGRKYF
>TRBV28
CATETTDTQYF
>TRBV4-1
CASSQMLAGASQFF
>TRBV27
CASSPLWTGASYEQYF
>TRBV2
CASPTGAPRDNEQFF
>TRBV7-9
CASSLLDPGNIQYF
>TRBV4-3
CASSQEVAAPAEAFF
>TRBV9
CASSTTGAVYNEQFF